Given below is one T cell receptor (beta chain) in context. The specificity of this receptor is unknown. Qualities for individual bases were not recorded, and no much larger clone is one base off. RNA was extracted with the RNeasy kit and about 0.5 to 1 ug was reverse transcribed using random hexamers. The immunoSEQ multiplex PCR assay, which covers 54 Vbeta and 13 Jbeta segments, was used to amplify TCR beta CDR3 regions. PCR amplification bias was corrected by using a synthetic template baseline for primer optimization and computational correction. Per the authors' processing: Reads were annotated to V, D and J genes per IMGT and analyzed with immunoSEQ Analyzer, keeping only productive sequences. To calculate clonality, Shannon entropy was normalized by log2 of the number of productive unique sequences and then subtracted from one. Public and private clones were assessed among the 100 most prevalent clones of each patient and control. Clones were defined as Susac-specific when absent from the healthy and MS cohorts, from about 970 published viral clones and from other ImmuneACCESS disease sequences. TCRdb redid the processing of the public reads, applying fastp at Q25 and MiXCR, and retained in-frame beta chains. CDR3 protein sequences are deduplicated, and each keeps its most common genes and DNA. The V and J calls follow TCRdb's processing rather than the paper's. The sample table shows some 300,000 distinct CDR3 sequences, and about 91% are seen once. Approximately 0.18% of the sample rests with the top ten.

The CDR3 runs 16 amino acids, cysteine and phenylalanine included. The kept DNA is CDR3 alone, 48 bases in frame from the first base. Sequences MNHEY (CDR1) and SMNVEV (CDR2) are obtained from the germline V gene (reference sequence). From V the trimming removes 3 bases and from J it removes 3 bases, while the gene matches leave 6 bases of the junction unaccounted for. The entry originates in a study of CD8 T cells in Susac syndrome (dated by TCRdb to between 2019 and 2020). About the investigation overall: Whether CD8+ T cell activation and differentiation in Susac syndrome was antigen driven was tested using repertoire sequencing. CD8+ T cell repertoire clonality was compared between over 9 healthy donors, some 14 Susac syndrome patients and 15 multiple sclerosis patients. Summary of the overall study and its limitations: The study acknowledged that relatively few individuals were included in the TCR sequencing and HLA analysis.

Peripheral blood CD8+ and CD4+ T cells from healthy donors, Susac syndrome patients and multiple sclerosis patients were profiled using high-throughput TCR beta sequencing. Treatment-naive patients with stable or active relapsing-remitting disease fulfilling revised McDonald criteria were used as multiple sclerosis controls. Bulk CD8+ and CD4+ T cells were purified by magnetic negative isolation, while CD8+ TEMRA cells were enriched using FACS. Blood was collected in EDTA tubes and processed within 24 hours, with PBMCs isolated through density gradient centrifugation. PBMCs intended for TCR sequencing were cryopreserved in liquid nitrogen and thawed later in a water bath at 37 degrees C. The sorted or isolated CD4+, CD8+ and CD8+ TEMRA cells had a purity of 90% or higher.

The specimen was CD8+ T cells from PBMCs. The rearrangement joined TRBV27 to TRBJ2-3; 10 bases in the middle match TRBD2. The source is a human donor with multiple sclerosis. CDR3 loop: CASSFLAGDVTDTQYF. The DNA reads TGTGCCAGCAGTTTTCTAGCGGGAGATGTAACAGATACGCAGTATTTT.